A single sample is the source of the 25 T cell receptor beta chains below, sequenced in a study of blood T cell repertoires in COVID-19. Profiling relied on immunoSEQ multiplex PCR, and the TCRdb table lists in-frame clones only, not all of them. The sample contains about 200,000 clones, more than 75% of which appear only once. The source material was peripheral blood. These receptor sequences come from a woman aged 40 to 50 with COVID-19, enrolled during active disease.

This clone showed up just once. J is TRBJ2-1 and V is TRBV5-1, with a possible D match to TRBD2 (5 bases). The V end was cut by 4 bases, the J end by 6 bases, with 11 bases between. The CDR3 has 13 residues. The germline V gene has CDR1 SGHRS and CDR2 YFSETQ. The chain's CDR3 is CASSVGIINEQFF. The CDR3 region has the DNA TGCGCCAGCAGCGTCGGGATTATCAATGAGCAGTTCTTC. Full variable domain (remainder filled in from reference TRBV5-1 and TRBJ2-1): KAGVTQTPRYLIKTRGQQVTLSCSPISGHRSVSWYQQTPGQGLQFLFEYFSETQRNKGNFPGRFSGRQFSNSRSEMNVSTLELGDSALYLCASSVGIINEQFFGPGTRLTVL.

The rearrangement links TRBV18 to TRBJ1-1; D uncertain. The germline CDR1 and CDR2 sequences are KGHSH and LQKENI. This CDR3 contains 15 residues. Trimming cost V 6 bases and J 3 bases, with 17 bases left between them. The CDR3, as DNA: TGTGCCAGCTCCCCCGTTGAGCGGGTCGACACTGAAGCTTTCTTT. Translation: CASSPVERVDTEAFF. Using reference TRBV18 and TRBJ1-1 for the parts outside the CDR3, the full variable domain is NAGVMQNPRHLVRRRGQEARLRCSPMKGHSHVYWYRQLPEEGLKFMVYLQKENIIDESGMPKERFSAEFPKEGPSILRIQQVVRGDSAAYFCASSPVERVDTEAFFGQGTRLTVV.

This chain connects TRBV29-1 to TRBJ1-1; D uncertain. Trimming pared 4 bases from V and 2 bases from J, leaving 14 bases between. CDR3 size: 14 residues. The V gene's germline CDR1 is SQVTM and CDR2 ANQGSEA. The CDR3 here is CSVVLQELNTEAFF. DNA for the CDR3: TGCAGCGTTGTGTTGCAGGAACTCAACACTGAAGCTTTCTTT.

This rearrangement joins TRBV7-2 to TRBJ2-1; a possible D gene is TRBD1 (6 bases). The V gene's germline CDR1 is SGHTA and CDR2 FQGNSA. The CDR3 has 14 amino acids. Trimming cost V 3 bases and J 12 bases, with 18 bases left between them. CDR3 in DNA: TGTGCCAGCAGCTTCCCCGGGACACATTATGGGCAGTTCTTC. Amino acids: CASSFPGTHYGQFF.

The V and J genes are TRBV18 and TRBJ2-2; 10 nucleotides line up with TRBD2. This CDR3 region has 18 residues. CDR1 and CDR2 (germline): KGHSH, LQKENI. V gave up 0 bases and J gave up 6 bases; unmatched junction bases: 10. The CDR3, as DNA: TGTGCCAGCTCACCACCGCTAGCGGGGGCAAGACGGCCCGGGGAGCTGTTTTTT. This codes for CASSPPLAGARRPGELFF.

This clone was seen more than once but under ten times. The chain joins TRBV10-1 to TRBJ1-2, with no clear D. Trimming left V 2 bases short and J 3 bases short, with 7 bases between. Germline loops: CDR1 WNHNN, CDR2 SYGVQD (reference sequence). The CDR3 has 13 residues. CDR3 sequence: CASSEQVDYGYTF. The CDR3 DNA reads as TGCGCCAGCAGTGAGCAAGTAGACTATGGCTACACCTTC.

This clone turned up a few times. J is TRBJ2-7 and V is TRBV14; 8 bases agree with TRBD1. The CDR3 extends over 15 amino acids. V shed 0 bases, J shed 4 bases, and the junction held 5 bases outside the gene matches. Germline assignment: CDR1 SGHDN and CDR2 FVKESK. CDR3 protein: CASSQDRTGKYEQYF. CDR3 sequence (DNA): TGTGCCAGCAGCCAAGATCGGACAGGGAAATACGAGCAGTACTTC.

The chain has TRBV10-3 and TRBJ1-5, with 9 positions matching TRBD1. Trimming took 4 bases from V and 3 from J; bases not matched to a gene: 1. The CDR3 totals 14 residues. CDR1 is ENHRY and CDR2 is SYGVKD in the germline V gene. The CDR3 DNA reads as TGTGCCATCAGTGGACAGGGGGACAATCAGCCCCAGCATTTT. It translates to CAISGQGDNQPQHF.

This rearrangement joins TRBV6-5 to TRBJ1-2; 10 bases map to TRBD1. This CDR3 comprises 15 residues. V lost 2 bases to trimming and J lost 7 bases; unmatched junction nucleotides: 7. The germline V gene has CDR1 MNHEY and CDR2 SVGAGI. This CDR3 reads CASSYTRQGASGYTF. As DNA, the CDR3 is TGTGCCAGCAGTTACACCCGACAGGGGGCGAGTGGCTACACCTTC.

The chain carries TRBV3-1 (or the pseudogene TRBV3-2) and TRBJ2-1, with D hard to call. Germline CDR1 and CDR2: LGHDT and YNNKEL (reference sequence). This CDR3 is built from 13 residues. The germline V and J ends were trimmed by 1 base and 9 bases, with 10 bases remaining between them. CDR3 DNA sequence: TGTGCCAGCAGCCAAGGCCTAGAGGTTGAGCAGTTCTTC. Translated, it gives CASSQGLEVEQFF.

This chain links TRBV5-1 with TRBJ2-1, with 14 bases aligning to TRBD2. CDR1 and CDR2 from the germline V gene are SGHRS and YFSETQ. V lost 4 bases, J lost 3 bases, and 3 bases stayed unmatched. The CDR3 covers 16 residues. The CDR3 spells CASSPGTSGSYNEQFF. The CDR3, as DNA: TGCGCCAGCAGCCCCGGGACTAGCGGGAGCTACAATGAGCAGTTCTTC.

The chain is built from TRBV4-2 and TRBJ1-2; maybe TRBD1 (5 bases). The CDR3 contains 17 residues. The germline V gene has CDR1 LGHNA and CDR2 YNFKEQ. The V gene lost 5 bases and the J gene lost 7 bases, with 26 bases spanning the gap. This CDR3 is CASSVDPGRAPRAGYTF. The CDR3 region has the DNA TGTGCCAGCAGCGTAGATCCAGGCAGGGCCCCAAGGGCTGGCTACACCTTC.

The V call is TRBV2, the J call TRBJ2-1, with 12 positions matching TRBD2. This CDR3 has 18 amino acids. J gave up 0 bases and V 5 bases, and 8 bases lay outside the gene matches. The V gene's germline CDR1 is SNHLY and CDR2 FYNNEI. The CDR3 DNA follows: TGTGCCAGCAGTCTCCGGACTAGCGGGGTAAGCTCCTACAATGAGCAGTTCTTC. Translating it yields CASSLRTSGVSSYNEQFF.

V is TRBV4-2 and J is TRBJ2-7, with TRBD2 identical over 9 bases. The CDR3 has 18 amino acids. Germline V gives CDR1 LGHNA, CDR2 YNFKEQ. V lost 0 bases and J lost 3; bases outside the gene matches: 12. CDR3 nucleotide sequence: TGTGCCAGCAGCCAAGATCTAATGGGGAGCGGGAGGATCTACGAGCAGTACTTC. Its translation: CASSQDLMGSGRIYEQYF.

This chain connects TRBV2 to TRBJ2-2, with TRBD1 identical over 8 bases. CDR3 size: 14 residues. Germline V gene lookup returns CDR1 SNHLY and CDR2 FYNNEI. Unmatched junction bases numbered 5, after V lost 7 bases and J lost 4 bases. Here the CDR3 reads CASIRTGSTGELFF. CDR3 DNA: TGTGCCAGCATTCGGACAGGGAGCACCGGGGAGCTGTTTTTT.

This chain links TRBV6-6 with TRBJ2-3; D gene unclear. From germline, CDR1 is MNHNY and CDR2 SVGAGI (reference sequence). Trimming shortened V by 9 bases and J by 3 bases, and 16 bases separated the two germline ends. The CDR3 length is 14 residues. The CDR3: CASKIPGTTDTQYF. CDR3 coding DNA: TGTGCCAGTAAGATCCCGGGTACGACAGATACGCAGTATTTT.

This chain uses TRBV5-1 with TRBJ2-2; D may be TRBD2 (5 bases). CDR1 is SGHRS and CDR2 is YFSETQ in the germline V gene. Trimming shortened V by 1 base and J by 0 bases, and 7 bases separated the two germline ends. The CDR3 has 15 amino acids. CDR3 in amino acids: CASSLISANTGELFF. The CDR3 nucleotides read TGCGCCAGCAGCTTGATTAGCGCGAACACCGGGGAGCTGTTTTTT.

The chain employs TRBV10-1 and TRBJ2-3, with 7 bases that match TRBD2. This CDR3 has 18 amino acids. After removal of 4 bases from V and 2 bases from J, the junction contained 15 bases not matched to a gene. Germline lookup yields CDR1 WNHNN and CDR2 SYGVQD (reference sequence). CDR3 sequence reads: CASSAPMASGLFTDTQYF. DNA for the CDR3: TGCGCCAGCAGTGCCCCTATGGCTAGCGGACTCTTCACAGATACGCAGTATTTT.

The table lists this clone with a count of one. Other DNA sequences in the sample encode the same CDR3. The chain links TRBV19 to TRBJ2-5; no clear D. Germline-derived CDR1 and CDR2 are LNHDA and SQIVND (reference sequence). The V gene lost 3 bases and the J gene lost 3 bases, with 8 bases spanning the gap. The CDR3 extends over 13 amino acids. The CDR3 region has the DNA TGTGCCAGTAGTATGAGTCGGGAAGAGACCCAGTACTTC. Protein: CASSMSREETQYF.

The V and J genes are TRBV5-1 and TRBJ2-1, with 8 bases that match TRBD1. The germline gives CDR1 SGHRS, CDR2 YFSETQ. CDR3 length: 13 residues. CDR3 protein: CGSLGQDGTEQFF. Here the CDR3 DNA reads TGCGGGAGCTTGGGACAGGATGGGACTGAGCAGTTCTTC.

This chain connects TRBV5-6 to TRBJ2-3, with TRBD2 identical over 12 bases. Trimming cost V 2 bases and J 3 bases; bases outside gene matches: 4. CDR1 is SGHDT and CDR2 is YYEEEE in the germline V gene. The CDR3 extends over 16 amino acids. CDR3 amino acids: CASSFTSGGRTDTQYF. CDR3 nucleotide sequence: TGTGCCAGCAGCTTTACTAGCGGGGGGCGGACAGATACGCAGTATTTT.

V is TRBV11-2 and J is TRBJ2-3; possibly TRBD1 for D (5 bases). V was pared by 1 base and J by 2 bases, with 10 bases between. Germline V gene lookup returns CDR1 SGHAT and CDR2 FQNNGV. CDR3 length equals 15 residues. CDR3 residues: CASSLGVGDTDTQYF. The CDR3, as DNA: TGTGCCAGCAGCTTAGGAGTAGGGGACACAGATACGCAGTATTTT.

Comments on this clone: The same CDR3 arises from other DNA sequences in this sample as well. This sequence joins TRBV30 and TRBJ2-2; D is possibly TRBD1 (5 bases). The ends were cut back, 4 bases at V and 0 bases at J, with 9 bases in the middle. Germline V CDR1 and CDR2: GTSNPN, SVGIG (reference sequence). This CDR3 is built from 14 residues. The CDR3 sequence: CAWNRQSNTGELFF. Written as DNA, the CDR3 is TGTGCCTGGAATAGACAGTCGAACACCGGGGAGCTGTTTTTT.

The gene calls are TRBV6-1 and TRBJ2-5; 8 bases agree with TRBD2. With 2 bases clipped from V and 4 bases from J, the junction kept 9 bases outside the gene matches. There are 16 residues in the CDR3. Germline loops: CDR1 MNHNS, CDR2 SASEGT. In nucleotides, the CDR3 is TGTGCCAGCAGTGAATTAAACCCCGCGGGGGGAGAGACCCAGTACTTC. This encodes CASSELNPAGGETQYF.

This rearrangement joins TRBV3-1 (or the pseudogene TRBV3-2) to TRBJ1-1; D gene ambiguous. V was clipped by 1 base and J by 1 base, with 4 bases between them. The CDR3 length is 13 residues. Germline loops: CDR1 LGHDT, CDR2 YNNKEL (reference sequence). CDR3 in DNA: TGTGCCAGCAGCCAAGCGTCGAACACTGAAGCTTTCTTT. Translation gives CASSQASNTEAFF.